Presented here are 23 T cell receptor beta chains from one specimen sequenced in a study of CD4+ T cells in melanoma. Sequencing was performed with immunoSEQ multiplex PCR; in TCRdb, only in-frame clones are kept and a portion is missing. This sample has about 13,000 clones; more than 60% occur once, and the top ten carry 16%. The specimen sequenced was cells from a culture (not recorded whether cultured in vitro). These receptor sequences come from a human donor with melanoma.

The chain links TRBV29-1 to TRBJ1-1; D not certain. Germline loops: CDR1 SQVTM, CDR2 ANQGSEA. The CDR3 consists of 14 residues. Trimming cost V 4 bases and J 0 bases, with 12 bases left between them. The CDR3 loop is CSVAGVSLNTEAFF. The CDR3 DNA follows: TGCAGCGTTGCGGGCGTCTCCTTGAACACTGAAGCTTTCTTT.

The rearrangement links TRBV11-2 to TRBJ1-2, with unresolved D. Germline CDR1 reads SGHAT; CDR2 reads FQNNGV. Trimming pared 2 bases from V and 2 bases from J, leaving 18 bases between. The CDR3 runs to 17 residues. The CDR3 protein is CASSLIGGPEGNYGYTF. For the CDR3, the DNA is TGTGCCAGCAGCTTAATTGGCGGGCCCGAGGGCAACTATGGCTACACCTTC.

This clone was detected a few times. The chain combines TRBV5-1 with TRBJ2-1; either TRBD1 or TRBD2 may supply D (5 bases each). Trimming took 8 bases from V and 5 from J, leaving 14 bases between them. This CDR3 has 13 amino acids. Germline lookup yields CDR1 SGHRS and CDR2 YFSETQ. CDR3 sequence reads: CASTSRGDNEQFF. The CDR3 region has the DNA TGCGCCAGTACATCCCGGGGCGACAATGAGCAGTTCTTC.

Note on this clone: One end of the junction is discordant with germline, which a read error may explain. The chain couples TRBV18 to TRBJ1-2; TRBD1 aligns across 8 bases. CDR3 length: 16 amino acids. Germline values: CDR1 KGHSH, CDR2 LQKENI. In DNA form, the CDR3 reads TGTGCCAGCTCACCCACCCAGGGGGCGCGGAACTATGGCTACATCTTC. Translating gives CASSPTQGARNYGYIF.

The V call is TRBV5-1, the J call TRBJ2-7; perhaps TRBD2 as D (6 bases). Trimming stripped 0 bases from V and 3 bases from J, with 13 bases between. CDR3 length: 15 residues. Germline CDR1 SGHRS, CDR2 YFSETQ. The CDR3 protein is CASSLGGGSVYEQYF. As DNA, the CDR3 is TGCGCCAGCAGCTTGGGGGGAGGATCTGTCTACGAGCAGTACTTC.

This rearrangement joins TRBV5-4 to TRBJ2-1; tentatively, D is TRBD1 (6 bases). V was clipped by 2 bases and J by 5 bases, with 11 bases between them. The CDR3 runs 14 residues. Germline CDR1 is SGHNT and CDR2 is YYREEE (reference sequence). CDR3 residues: CASSFGQNDNEQFF. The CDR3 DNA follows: TGTGCCAGCAGCTTCGGACAGAACGACAATGAGCAGTTCTTC.

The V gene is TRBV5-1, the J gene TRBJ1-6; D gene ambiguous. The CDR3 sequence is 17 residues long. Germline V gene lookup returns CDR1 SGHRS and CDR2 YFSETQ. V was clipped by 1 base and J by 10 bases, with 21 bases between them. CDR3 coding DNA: TGCGCCAGCAGCTTGACCTCTTCGGGCCATATCCTATCACCCCTCCACTTT. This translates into CASSLTSSGHILSPLHF.

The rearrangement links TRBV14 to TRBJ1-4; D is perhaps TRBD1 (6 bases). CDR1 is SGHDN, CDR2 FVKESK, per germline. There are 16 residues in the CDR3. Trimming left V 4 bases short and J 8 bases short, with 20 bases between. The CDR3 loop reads CASSLTTGSGLEKLFF. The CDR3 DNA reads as TGTGCCAGCAGCCTTACCACAGGGTCCGGACTGGAAAAACTGTTTTTT.

CDR3 sequence (DNA): TGCGCCAGCGATAGGACAGGGCTATACAATGAGCAGTTCTTC. Amino acids: CASDRTGLYNEQFF. The chain couples TRBV5-1 to TRBJ2-1; 8 bases agree with TRBD1. Germline CDR1 is SGHRS and CDR2 is YFSETQ. J was trimmed by 4 bases and V by 7 bases; bases with no gene match: 7. CDR3 length: 14 residues.

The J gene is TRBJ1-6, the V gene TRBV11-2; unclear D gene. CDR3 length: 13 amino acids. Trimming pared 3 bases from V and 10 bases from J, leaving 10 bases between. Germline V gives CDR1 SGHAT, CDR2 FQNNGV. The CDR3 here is CASSLEVGSPLHF. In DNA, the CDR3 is TGTGCCAGCAGCTTGGAAGTGGGCTCACCCCTCCACTTT.

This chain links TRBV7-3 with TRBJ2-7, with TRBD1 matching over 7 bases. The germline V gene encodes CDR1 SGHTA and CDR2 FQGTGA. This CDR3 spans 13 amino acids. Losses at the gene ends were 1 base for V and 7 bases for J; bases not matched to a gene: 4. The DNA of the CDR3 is TGTGCCAGCAGCTTAAACAGGGGCGGGGAGCAGTACTTC. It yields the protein CASSLNRGGEQYF.

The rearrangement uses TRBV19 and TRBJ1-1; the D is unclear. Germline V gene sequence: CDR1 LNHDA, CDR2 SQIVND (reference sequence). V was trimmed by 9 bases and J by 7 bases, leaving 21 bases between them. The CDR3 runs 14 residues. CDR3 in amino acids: CASREGLWVDEAFF. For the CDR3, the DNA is TGTGCCAGCCGGGAAGGGCTCTGGGTTGATGAAGCTTTCTTT.

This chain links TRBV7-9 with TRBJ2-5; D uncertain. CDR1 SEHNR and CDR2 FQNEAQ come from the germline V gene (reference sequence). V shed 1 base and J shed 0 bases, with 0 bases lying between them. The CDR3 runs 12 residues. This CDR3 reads CASSLDQETQYF. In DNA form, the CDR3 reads TGTGCCAGCAGCTTAGACCAAGAGACCCAGTACTTC.

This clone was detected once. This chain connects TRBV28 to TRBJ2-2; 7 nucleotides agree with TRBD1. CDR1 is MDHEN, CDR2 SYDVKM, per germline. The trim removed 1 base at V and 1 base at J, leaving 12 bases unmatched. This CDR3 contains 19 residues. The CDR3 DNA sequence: TGTGCCAGCAGTTTATACCTTTTCTCGACAGGGCGGAACACCGGGGAGCTGTTTTTT. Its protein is CASSLYLFSTGRNTGELFF.

CDR3: CASGWRAPAGYTF. CDR3 DNA sequence: TGTGCCAGCGGATGGAGGGCCCCCGCTGGCTACACCTTC. The J gene is TRBJ1-2, the V gene TRBV2; D not resolved. CDR1 is SNHLY and CDR2 is FYNNEI in the germline V gene. V was cut by 8 bases and J by 7 bases, with 17 bases left in between. The CDR3 length is 13 residues.

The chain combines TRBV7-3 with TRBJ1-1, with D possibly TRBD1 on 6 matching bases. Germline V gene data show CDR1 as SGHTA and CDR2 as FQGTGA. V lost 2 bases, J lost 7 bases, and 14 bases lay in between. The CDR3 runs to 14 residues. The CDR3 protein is CASSLFGLGGEAFF. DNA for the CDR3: TGTGCCAGCAGCTTATTTGGACTAGGGGGTGAAGCTTTCTTT.

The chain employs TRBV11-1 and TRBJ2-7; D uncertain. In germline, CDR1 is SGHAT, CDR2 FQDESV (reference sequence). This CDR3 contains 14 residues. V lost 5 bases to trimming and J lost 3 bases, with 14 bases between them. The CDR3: CASSLSETNYEQYF. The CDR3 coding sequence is TGTGCCAGCAGCCTAAGTGAGACAAACTACGAGCAGTACTTC.

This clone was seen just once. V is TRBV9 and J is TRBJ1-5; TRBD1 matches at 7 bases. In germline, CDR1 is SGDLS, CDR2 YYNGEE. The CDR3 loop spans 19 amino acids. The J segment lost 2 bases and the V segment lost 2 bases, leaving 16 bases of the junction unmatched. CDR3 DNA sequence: TGTGCCAGCAGCGTGGGTCCCCACCCGACAGGACAGGGCAATCAGCCCCAGCATTTT. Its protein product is CASSVGPHPTGQGNQPQHF.

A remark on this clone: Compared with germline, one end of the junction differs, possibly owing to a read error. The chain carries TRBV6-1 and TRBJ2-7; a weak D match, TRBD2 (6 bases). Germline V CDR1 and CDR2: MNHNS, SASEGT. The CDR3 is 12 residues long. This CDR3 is CASSVMLEGLTF. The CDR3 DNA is TGTGCCAGCAGTGTCATGTTGGAGGGTTTGACCTTC.

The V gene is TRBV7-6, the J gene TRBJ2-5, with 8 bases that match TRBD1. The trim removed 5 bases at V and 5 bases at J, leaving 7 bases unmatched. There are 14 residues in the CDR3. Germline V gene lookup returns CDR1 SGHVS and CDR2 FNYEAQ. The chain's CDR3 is CASSPVGQGETQYF. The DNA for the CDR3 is TGTGCCAGCAGCCCAGTTGGACAGGGCGAGACCCAGTACTTC.

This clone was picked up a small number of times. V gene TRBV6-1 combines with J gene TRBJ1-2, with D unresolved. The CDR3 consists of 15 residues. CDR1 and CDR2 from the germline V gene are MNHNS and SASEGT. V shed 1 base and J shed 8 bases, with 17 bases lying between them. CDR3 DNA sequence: TGTGCCAGCAGTGAAGGAGCCAGAAGTCTTATCGGCTACACCTTC. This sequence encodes CASSEGARSLIGYTF.

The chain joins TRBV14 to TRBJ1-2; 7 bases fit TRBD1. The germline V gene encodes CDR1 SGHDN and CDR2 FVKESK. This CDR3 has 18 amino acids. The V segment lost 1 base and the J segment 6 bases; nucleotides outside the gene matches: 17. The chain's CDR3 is CASSQVVPGQLGPDGYTF. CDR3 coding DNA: TGTGCCAGCAGCCAAGTTGTTCCGGGACAGTTAGGGCCGGATGGCTACACCTTC.

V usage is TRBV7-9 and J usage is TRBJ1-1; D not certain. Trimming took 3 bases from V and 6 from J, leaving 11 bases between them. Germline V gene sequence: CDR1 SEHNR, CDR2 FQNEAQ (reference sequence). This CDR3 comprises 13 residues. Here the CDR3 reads CASSLALGAEAFF. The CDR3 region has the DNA TGTGCCAGCAGCTTGGCCCTGGGCGCTGAAGCTTTCTTT.